Below, 10 T cell receptor beta chains from the same sample are listed, as sequenced in a study of STAT5B mutations in CD4+ large granular lymphocyte leukemia. The data were produced by immunoSEQ multiplex PCR, yet TCRdb's version contains in-frame clones alone and is incomplete. The table has tens of thousands of clones, less than 80% seen once. The sequenced sample was CD4+ T cells from blood buffy coats. The receptors originated from a human donor in good health.

V and J are TRBV11-2 and TRBJ1-1; TRBD1 is a possible D gene (6 bases). Per germline, CDR1 SGHAT and CDR2 FQNNGV. The CDR3 runs 14 residues. The germline V and J ends were trimmed by 5 bases and 1 base, with 11 bases remaining between them. Here the CDR3 reads CASSQGGRNTEAFF. In nucleotides, the CDR3 is TGTGCCAGCAGCCAAGGGGGAAGGAACACTGAAGCTTTCTTT.

CDR3 nucleotides: TGCGCCAGCAGCCAAGAAGGGCGGGGGGGCAGTAGGGAGCAGTTCTTC. The encoded protein is CASSQEGRGGSREQFF. This chain joins TRBV4-3 and TRBJ2-1; 9 bases line up with TRBD2. V trimming: 0 bases; J trimming: 10 bases; junction bases outside the gene matches: 10. The CDR3 is 16 residues long. The V gene's germline CDR1 is LGHNA and CDR2 YSLEER.

The chain uses TRBV13 and TRBJ2-7, with D possibly being TRBD2 (6 bases). Trimming took 6 bases from V and 1 from J, leaving 13 bases between them. Germline V gives CDR1 PRHDT, CDR2 FYEKMQ (reference sequence). CDR3 length equals 14 residues. The CDR3 region is CASRAWGRSYEQYF. CDR3 sequence (DNA): TGTGCCAGCAGGGCTTGGGGGAGGTCCTACGAGCAGTACTTC.

J is TRBJ1-1 and V is TRBV6-6; no clear D gene. The germline V gene encodes CDR1 MNHNY and CDR2 SVGAGI (reference sequence). The CDR3 contains 14 residues. Trimming shortened V by 0 bases and J by 2 bases, and 7 bases separated the two germline ends. CDR3 region: CASSYSGRNTEAFF. For the CDR3, the DNA is TGTGCCAGCAGTTACTCGGGGAGAAACACTGAAGCTTTCTTT.

This clone occurred a few times. The genes are TRBV4-1 and TRBJ1-6; D is possibly TRBD1 (5 bases). Germline assignment: CDR1 MGHRA and CDR2 YSYEKL. V gave up 4 bases and J gave up 7 bases, with 14 bases separating them. This CDR3 is built from 15 residues. As DNA, the CDR3 is TGCGCCAGCAGCCCACGTGGGACTGCCAATTCACCCCTCCACTTT. Translating it yields CASSPRGTANSPLHF.

This chain links TRBV15 with TRBJ1-2; 8 bases fit TRBD1. J gave up 5 bases and V 0 bases, and 8 bases lay outside the gene matches. Germline CDR1 reads LNHNV; CDR2 reads YYDKDF (reference sequence). The length of the CDR3 is 16 residues. The chain's CDR3 is CATSRDRQGAGYGYTF. For the CDR3, the DNA is TGTGCCACCAGCAGAGATCGGCAGGGGGCGGGGTATGGCTACACCTTC. The whole variable domain, remainder taken from reference TRBV15 and TRBJ1-2, is DAMVIQNPRYQVTQFGKPVTLSCSQTLNHNVMYWYQQKSSQAPKLLFHYYDKDFNNEADTPDNFQSRRPNTSFCFLDIRSPGLGDTAMYLCATSRDRQGAGYGYTFGSGTRLTVV.

Only one count was recorded for this clone. The V gene is TRBV2, the J gene TRBJ1-1; no reliable D call. V dropped 6 bases and J dropped 4 bases, with 18 bases sitting between them. Germline V CDR1 and CDR2: SNHLY, FYNNEI. The CDR3 has 15 amino acids. Here the CDR3 DNA reads TGTGCCAGCAGGGTAGGTGGTGCCCAAATCACTGAAGCTTTCTTT. This sequence encodes CASRVGGAQITEAFF.

The chain links TRBV30 to TRBJ2-7; D may be TRBD1 or TRBD2 (6 bases each). V was pared by 0 bases and J by 7 bases, with 13 bases between. The CDR3 is 13 amino acids. Germline CDR1 GTSNPN, CDR2 SVGIG (reference sequence). CDR3 region: CAWSVGGLEEQYF. In nucleotides, the CDR3 is TGTGCCTGGAGTGTTGGGGGGCTGGAGGAGCAGTACTTC.

The CDR3 here is CASSQDRGPLGAQYF. As DNA, the CDR3 is TGCGCCAGCAGCCAAGATAGGGGACCCCTCGGGGCGCAGTATTTT. This rearrangement joins TRBV4-3 to TRBJ2-3; either TRBD1 or TRBD2 may supply D (5 bases each). Germline lookup yields CDR1 LGHNA and CDR2 YSLEER. Trimming stripped 0 bases from V and 10 bases from J, with 17 bases between. The length of the CDR3 is 15 residues.

The CDR3 sequence is CASRASGGWNYGYTF. The CDR3 DNA reads TGTGCCAGCAGGGCCTCAGGGGGATGGAACTATGGCTACACCTTC. This rearrangement joins TRBV5-4 to TRBJ1-2; 7 positions match TRBD1. Germline values: CDR1 SGHNT, CDR2 YYREEE (reference sequence). This CDR3 has 15 residues. J was trimmed by 2 bases and V by 5 bases; bases with no gene match: 9. Combining the CDR3 with reference TRBV5-4 and TRBJ1-2 gives the whole variable domain ETGVTQSPTHLIKTRGQQVTLRCSSQSGHNTVSWYQQALGQGPQFIFQYYREEENGRGNFPPRFSGLQFPNYSSELNVNALELDDSALYLCASRASGGWNYGYTFGSGTRLTVV.